This TCR beta chain was recovered during a study of CD8 T cells in ankylosing spondylitis. This clonotype appeared many times. Its cognate antigen is unknown. Unmatched junction bases numbered 5, after V lost 0 bases and J lost 2 bases. CDR3 length: 16 amino acids. Germline-derived CDR1 and CDR2 are SGHRS and YFSETQ. Study observations and caveats: Certain motif variants had earlier been reported in reactive arthritis synovial fluid and blood.

TCRdb independently ran MiXCR on the 5' RACE reads; one entry per CDR3 protein. The sample contains around 250,000 distinct CDR3 sequences, approximately 11% of which appear only once. The receptor comes from a male donor with ankylosing spondylitis or in good health (not recorded which). Input material: blood, either unsorted or a sorted T cell fraction (not recorded which). The chain combines TRBV5-1 with TRBJ1-5; 7 bases agree with TRBD1. As DNA, the CDR3 is TGCGCCAGCAGCTTGGGACAGGGTGGGGGCAATCAGCCCCAGCATTTT. Translating gives CASSLGQGGGNQPQHF.